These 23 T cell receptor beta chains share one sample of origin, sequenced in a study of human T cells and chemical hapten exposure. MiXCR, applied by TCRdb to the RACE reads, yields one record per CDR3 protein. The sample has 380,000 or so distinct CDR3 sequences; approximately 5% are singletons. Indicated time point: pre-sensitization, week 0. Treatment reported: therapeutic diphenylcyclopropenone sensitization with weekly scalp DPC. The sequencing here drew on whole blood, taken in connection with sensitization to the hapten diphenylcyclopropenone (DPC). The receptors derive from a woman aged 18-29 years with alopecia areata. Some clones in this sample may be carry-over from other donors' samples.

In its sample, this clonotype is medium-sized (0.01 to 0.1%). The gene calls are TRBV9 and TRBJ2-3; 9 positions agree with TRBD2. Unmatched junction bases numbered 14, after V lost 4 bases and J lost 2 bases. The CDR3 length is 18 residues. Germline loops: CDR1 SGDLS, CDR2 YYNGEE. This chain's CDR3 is CASSTPIYSGGDTDTQYF. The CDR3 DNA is TGTGCCAGCAGCACTCCGATCTATAGCGGGGGAGACACAGATACGCAGTATTTT.

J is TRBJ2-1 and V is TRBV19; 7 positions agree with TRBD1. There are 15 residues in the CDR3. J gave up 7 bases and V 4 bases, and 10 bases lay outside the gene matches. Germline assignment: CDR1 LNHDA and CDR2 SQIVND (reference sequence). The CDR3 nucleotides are TGTGCCAGTAGTAGTTTTCCGGGACAGCCAAATGAGCAGTTCTTC. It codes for CASSSFPGQPNEQFF.

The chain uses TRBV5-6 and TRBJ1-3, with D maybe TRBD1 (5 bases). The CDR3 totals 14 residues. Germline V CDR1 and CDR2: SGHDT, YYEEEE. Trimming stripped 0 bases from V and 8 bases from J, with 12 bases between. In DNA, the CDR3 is TGTGCCAGCAGCTTGGTGGCAGGGAGAGACACCATATATTTT. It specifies CASSLVAGRDTIYF.

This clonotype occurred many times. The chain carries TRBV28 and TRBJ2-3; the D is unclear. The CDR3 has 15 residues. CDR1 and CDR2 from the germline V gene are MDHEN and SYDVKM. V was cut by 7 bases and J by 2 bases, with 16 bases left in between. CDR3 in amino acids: CASTKPRAITDTQYF. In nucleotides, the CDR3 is TGTGCCAGCACCAAACCTAGGGCCATCACAGATACGCAGTATTTT.

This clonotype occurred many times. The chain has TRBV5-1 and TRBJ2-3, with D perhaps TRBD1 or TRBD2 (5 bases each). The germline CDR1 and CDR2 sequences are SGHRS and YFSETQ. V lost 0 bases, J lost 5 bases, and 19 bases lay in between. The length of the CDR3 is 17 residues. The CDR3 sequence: CASSLEGPMARGDTQYF. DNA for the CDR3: TGCGCCAGCAGCTTGGAGGGACCGATGGCGAGGGGAGATACGCAGTATTTT.

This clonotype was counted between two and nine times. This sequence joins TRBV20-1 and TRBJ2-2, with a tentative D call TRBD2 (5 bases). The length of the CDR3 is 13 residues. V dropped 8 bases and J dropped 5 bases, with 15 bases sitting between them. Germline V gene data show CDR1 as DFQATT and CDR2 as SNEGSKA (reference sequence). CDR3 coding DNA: TGCAGTACCTTCTCCCGGGGAACCGGGGAGCTGTTTTTT. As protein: CSTFSRGTGELFF.

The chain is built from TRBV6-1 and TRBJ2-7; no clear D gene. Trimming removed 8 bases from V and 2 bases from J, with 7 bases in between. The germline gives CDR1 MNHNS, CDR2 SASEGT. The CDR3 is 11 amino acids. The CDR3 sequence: CASSETYEQYF. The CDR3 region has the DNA TGTGCCAGCTCGGAAACCTACGAGCAGTACTTC.

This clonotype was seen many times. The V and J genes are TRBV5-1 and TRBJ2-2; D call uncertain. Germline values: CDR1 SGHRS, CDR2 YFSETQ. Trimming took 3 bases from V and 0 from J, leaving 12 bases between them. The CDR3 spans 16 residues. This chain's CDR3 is CASSSILTANTGELFF. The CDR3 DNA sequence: TGCGCCAGCAGCTCGATACTGACTGCGAACACCGGGGAGCTGTTTTTT.

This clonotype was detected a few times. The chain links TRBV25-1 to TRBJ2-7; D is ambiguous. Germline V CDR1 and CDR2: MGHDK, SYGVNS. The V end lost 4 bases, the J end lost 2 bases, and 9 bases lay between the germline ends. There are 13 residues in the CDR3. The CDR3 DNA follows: TGTGCCAGCAGTGCGAATCGCACCTACGAGCAGTACTTC. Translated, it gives CASSANRTYEQYF.

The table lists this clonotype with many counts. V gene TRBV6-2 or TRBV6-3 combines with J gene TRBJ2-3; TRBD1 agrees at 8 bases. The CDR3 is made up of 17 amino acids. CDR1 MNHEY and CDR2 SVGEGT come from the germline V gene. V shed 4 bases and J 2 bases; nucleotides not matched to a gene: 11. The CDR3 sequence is CASSSLFDRGLTDTQYF. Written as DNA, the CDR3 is TGTGCCAGCAGTTCCTTGTTCGACAGGGGCCTCACAGATACGCAGTATTTT.

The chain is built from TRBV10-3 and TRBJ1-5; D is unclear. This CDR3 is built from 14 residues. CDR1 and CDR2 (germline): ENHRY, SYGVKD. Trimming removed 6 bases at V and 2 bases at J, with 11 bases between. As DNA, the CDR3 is TGTGCCATCAGAGGCGGAACGGGCAATCAGCCCCAGCATTTT. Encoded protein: CAIRGGTGNQPQHF.

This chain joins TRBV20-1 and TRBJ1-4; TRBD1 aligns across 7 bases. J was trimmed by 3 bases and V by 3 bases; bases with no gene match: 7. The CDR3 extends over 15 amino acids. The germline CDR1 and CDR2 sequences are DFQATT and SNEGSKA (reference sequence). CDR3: CSASFYRGSNEKLFF. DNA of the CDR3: TGCAGTGCTAGTTTCTACAGGGGATCTAATGAAAAACTGTTTTTT.

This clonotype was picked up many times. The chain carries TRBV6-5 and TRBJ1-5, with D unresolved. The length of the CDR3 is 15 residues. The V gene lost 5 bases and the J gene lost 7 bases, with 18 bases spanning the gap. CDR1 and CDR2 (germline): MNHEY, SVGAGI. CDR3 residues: CASSINPGVGQPQHF. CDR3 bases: TGTGCCAGCAGTATAAACCCGGGTGTCGGGCAGCCCCAGCATTTT.

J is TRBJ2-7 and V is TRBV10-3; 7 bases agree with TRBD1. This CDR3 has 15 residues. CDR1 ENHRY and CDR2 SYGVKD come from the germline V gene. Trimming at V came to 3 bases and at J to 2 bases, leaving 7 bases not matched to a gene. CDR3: CAISDKGAPPYEQYF. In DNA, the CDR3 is TGTGCCATCAGTGATAAGGGGGCCCCCCCCTACGAGCAGTACTTC.

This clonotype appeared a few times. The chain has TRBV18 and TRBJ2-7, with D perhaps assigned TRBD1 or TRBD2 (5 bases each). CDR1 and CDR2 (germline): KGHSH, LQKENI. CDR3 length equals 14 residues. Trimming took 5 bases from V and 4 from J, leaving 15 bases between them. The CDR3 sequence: CASSSRDGVYEQYF. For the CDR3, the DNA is TGTGCCAGCTCATCCCGGGACGGAGTATACGAGCAGTACTTC.

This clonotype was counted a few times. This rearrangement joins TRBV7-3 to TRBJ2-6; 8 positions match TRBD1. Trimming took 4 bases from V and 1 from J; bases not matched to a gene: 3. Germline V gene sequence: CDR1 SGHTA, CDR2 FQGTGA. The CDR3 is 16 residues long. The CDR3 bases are TGTGCCAGCAGCTCCAGGGGGCTGTCTGGGGCCAACGTCCTGACTTTC. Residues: CASSSRGLSGANVLTF. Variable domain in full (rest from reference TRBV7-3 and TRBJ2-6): GAGVSQTPSNKVTEKGKYVELRCDPISGHTALYWYRQSLGQGPEFLIYFQGTGAADDSGLPNDRFFAVRPEGSVSTLKIQRTERGDSAVYLCASSSRGLSGANVLTFGAGSRLTVL.

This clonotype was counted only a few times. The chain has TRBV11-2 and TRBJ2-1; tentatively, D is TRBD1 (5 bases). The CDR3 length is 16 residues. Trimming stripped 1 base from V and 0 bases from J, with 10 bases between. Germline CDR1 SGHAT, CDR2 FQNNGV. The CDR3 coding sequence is TGTGCCAGCAGCTTAGGTCGACAGAGCTCCTACAATGAGCAGTTCTTC. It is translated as CASSLGRQSSYNEQFF.

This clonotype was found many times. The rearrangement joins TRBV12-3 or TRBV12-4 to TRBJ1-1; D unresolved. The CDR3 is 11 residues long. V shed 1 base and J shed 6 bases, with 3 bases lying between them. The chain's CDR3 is CASSLGAEAFF. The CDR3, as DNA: TGTGCCAGCAGTTTAGGCGCTGAAGCTTTCTTT.

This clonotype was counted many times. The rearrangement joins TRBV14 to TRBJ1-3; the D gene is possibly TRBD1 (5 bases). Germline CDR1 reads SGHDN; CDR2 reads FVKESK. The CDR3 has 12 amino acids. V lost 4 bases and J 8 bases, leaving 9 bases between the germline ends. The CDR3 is CASSPQDYTIYF. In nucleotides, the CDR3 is TGTGCCAGCAGCCCACAGGATTACACCATATATTTT.

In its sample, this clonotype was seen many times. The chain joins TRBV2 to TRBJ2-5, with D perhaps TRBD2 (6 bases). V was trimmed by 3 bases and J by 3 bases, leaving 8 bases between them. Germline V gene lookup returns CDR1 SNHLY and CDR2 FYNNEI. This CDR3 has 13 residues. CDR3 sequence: CASSERGKETQYF. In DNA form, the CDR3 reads TGTGCCAGCAGTGAGCGGGGAAAAGAGACCCAGTACTTC.

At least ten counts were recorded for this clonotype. The CDR3 loop reads CASSLGEGILAFF. Written as DNA, the CDR3 is TGTGCCAGCAGCTTAGGTGAAGGTATTTTGGCTTTCTTT. The V gene is TRBV11-2, the J gene TRBJ1-1, with D uncertain. Per germline, CDR1 SGHAT and CDR2 FQNNGV. This CDR3 spans 13 amino acids. Trimming took off 1 base at V and 11 bases at J, with 14 bases between the two ends.

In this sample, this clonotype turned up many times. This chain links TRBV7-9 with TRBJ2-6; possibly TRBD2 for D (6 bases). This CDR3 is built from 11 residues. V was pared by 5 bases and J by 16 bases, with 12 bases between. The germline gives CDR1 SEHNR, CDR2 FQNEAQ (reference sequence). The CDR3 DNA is TGTGCCAGCAGCCAGTCGGCGGGGCTGACTTTC. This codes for CASSQSAGLTF. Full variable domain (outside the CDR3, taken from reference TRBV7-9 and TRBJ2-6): DTGVSQNPRHKITKRGQNVTFRCDPISEHNRLYWYRQTLGQGPEFLTYFQNEAQLEKSRLLSDRFSAERPKGSFSTLEIQRTEQGDSAMYLCASSQSAGLTFGAGSRLTVL.

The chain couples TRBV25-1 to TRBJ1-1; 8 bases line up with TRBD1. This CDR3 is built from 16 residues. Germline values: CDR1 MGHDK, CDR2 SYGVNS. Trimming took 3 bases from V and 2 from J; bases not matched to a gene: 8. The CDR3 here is CASSDTQGAGNTEAFF. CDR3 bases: TGTGCCAGCAGTGACACCCAGGGGGCTGGAAACACTGAAGCTTTCTTT.